The rows below give T cell receptor beta chains drawn from one sample of a study of blood T cell repertoires in COVID-19. Here immunoSEQ multiplex PCR was the method, and the copy in TCRdb shows in-frame clones only, minus some. The repertoire consists of around 160,000 clones, with around 86% occurring once and the leading ten covering about 5.7%. The sample consisted of peripheral blood. The receptors originated from a man older than 75 with acute or convalescent COVID-19. CDR3s include the opening cysteine and the closing phenylalanine or tryptophan. Fields, in order: J gene, V gene, CDR3 protein.

>TRBJ2-3|TRBV5-1
CASSLTGSTDTQYF
>TRBJ2-7|TRBV9
CASSGVVAGGEQYF
>TRBJ1-1|TRBV3-1/TRBV3-2
CASRPPRTGAATEAFF
>TRBJ1-5|TRBV2
CAGSEGGPNQPQHF
>TRBJ2-7|TRBV28
CASSSGTGTAYEQYF
>TRBJ1-2|TRBV2
CASSGLMLTVGYTF
>TRBJ2-1|TRBV18
CASSPPPGLGRANEQFF
>TRBJ2-3|TRBV3-1/TRBV3-2
CASSPLAGEKYF
>TRBJ1-5|TRBV18
CASSPREGRNQPQHF
>TRBJ1-6|TRBV7-6
CASSSRSGGYSPLHF
>TRBJ1-5|TRBV7-8
CASSPRQGPNQPQHF
>TRBJ1-6|TRBV6-6
CATAGGSYNSPLHF
>TRBJ2-1|TRBV19
CASSSYSGSSYNEQFF
>TRBJ2-2|TRBV25-1
CASSGWTGAGELFF
>TRBJ2-3|TRBV18
CASSPLRSGDTQYF